What follows are 14 T cell receptor beta chains derived from one specimen sequenced in a study of breast tumors, draining lymph nodes, adjacent tissues. TCRdb passed the multiplex PCR reads through MiXCR, listing each CDR3 protein once. The table shows 250,000 or so distinct CDR3 sequences, with 30% occurring only once. Axillary draining lymph nodes of breast cancer patients supplied the node samples. Sequenced input: axillary lymph node tissue. The receptors come from a female donor with breast cancer. Some clones in this sample may be carry-over from other donors' samples.

This clonotype was observed at least ten times. The rearrangement joins TRBV20-1 to TRBJ2-5, with TRBD2 matching over 15 bases. The CDR3 extends over 18 amino acids. Trimming took 5 bases from V and 2 from J; bases not matched to a gene: 12. Per the germline V gene, CDR1 is DFQATT and CDR2 is SNEGSKA (reference sequence). Here the CDR3 DNA reads TGCAGTGCTCTGCGAGGACTAGCGGGAGGGTGGGGTCAAGAGACCCAGTACTTC. It yields the protein CSALRGLAGGWGQETQYF.

In its sample, this clonotype was seen many times. This chain links TRBV7-2 with TRBJ2-7; D not resolved. The CDR3 loop spans 12 amino acids. Germline V gene lookup returns CDR1 SGHTA and CDR2 FQGNSA. Trimming removed 3 bases from V and 4 bases from J, with 7 bases in between. DNA of the CDR3: TGTGCCAGCAGCTTTGGATATTACGAGCAGTACTTC. Translation: CASSFGYYEQYF.

This clonotype was seen at least ten times. The chain employs TRBV12-3 or TRBV12-4 and TRBJ2-6, with D perhaps TRBD2 (6 bases). Trimming pared 3 bases from V and 2 bases from J, leaving 8 bases between. This CDR3 is 15 amino acids long. The CDR3 DNA is TGTGCCAGCAGTTTTGGAGGGACTGGGGCCAACGTCCTGACTTTC. It yields the protein CASSFGGTGANVLTF.

This clonotype showed up just a few times. The chain has TRBV2 and TRBJ1-1; a possible D gene is TRBD1 (5 bases). This CDR3 has 12 amino acids. Looked up from germline, CDR1 is SNHLY and CDR2 is FYNNEI. V was shortened by 7 bases and J by 5 bases, with 11 bases between the two germline ends. CDR3 nucleotides: TGTGCCAGCAAGCCGGGGGGAACTGAAGCTTTCTTT. Translation: CASKPGGTEAFF.

The table lists this clonotype with a few counts. The chain employs TRBV27 and TRBJ2-6; 8 bases are shared with TRBD1. Looked up from germline, CDR1 is MNHEY and CDR2 is SMNVEV (reference sequence). V was pared by 6 bases and J by 2 bases, with 6 bases of the junction left unmatched. This CDR3 spans 16 amino acids. Here the CDR3 reads CASRTGVRAGANVLTF. The CDR3 region has the DNA TGTGCCAGCAGGACAGGGGTGAGGGCTGGGGCCAACGTCCTGACTTTC.

This clonotype was seen many times. This rearrangement joins TRBV20-1 to TRBJ2-2; 11 bases line up with TRBD2. The CDR3 runs 15 residues. CDR1 is DFQATT, CDR2 SNEGSKA, per germline (reference sequence). Trimming took 1 base from V and 4 from J; bases not matched to a gene: 2. CDR3 protein: CSARAGTSGTGELFF. The CDR3 bases are TGCAGTGCTAGAGCCGGGACTAGCGGCACCGGGGAGCTGTTTTTT.

Note on this clonotype: Lacking the conserved final phenylalanine or tryptophan, this CDR3 likely reflects a read error. This chain connects TRBV7-6 to TRBJ2-7; either TRBD1 or TRBD2 may fit D (6 bases each). The V gene lost 1 base and the J gene lost 6 bases, with 13 bases spanning the gap. Germline values: CDR1 SGHVS, CDR2 FNYEAQ. The CDR3 has 14 amino acids. CDR3 coding DNA: TGTGCCAGCAGCTTAGAGGGGGGTTTGGGCGAGCAGTACCTC. It encodes CASSLEGGLGEQYL.

The rearrangement uses TRBV7-2 and TRBJ2-5; possibly TRBD1 for D (5 bases). CDR1 and CDR2 from the germline V gene are SGHTA and FQGNSA. The V end was cut by 1 base, the J end by 5 bases, with 8 bases between. The CDR3 runs to 13 residues. The CDR3 bases are TGTGCCAGCAGCTTAGTGAAGGGGGAGACCCAGTACTTC. This sequence encodes CASSLVKGETQYF.

This clonotype was picked up a small number of times. V gene TRBV12-3 or TRBV12-4 combines with J gene TRBJ2-1; D gene uncertain. This CDR3 comprises 13 residues. Trimming left V 0 bases short and J 12 bases short, with 12 bases between. Here the CDR3 DNA reads TGTGCCAGCAGTTTAGCGCGTCTCGGTGGGCAGTTCTTC. This gives the protein CASSLARLGGQFF.

Ten or more counts support this clonotype. The chain employs TRBV6-4 and TRBJ2-1; 10 bases map to TRBD1. V lost 5 bases and J lost 6; bases outside the gene matches: 1. This CDR3 is 13 amino acids long. Germline CDR1 reads MRHNA; CDR2 reads SNTAGT. CDR3 sequence reads: CASSRDRGNEQFF. The CDR3 nucleotides read TGTGCCAGCAGTCGGGACAGGGGCAATGAGCAGTTCTTC.

Points on this clonotype: A much larger clonotype is one base distant, so this may be a read error. The rearrangement uses TRBV4-1 and TRBJ2-7, with D unresolved. The CDR3 is 16 amino acids. V lost 1 base and J lost 1, with 14 bases in between. Germline CDR1 reads MGHRA; CDR2 reads YSYEKL. CDR3 in DNA: TGCGCCAGCAGCCAAGGTTCTCAGGCGGCGTCCTACGAGCAGTACTTC. Translation gives CASSQGSQAASYEQYF.

Many counts were recorded for this clonotype. The chain carries TRBV7-8 and TRBJ2-2; D is perhaps TRBD1 or TRBD2 (5 bases each). Germline CDR1 reads SGHVS; CDR2 reads FQNEAQ. The V end was cut by 7 bases, the J end by 6 bases, with 24 bases between. The CDR3 contains 17 residues. CDR3 nucleotides: TGTGCCAGCACCCTGGACCCCGGGAAGGGGTTGGCCGGGGAGCTGTTTTTT. Translated: CASTLDPGKGLAGELFF.

This clonotype was recorded only once. The chain carries TRBV7-1 and TRBJ2-1; possible D gene TRBD2, 5 bases. TRBV7-1 belongs to the ORF category, with a function that is uncertain. V gave up 3 bases and J gave up 4 bases, with 13 bases separating them. CDR3 length: 15 residues. The CDR3 nucleotides read TGTGCCAGCAGCTCGGGTGCGCGGGCATACAATGAGCAGTTCTTC. Translating it yields CASSSGARAYNEQFF.

This clonotype has ten or more counts. V is TRBV7-2 and J is TRBJ2-1; 8 bases line up with TRBD2. Germline lookup yields CDR1 SGHTA and CDR2 FQGNSA. The CDR3 consists of 15 residues. The V and J ends lost 4 bases and 4 bases, in that order; junction bases with no gene match: 6. In DNA, the CDR3 is TGTGCCAGCAGCTATACTAGCGGAACGTACAATGAGCAGTTCTTC. Protein sequence: CASSYTSGTYNEQFF.